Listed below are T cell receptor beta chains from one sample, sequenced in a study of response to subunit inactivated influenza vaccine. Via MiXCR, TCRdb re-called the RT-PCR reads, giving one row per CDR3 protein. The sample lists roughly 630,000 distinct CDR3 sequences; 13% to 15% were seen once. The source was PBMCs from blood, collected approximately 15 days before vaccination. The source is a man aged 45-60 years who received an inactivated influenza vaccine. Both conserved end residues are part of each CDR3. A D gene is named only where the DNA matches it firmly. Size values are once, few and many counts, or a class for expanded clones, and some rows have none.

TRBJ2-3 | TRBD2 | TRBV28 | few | TGTGCCAGCAGTACCGCGGGGGGCCGTGCAGATACGCAGTATTTT | CASSTAGGRADTQYF
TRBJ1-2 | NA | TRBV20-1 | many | TGCAGTGCTAGGGGTGTCACTTCTAACTATGGCTACACCTTC | CSARGVTSNYGYTF
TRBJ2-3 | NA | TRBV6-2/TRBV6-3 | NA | TGTGCCAGCAGCATAACCTGGCAGCGTAGCACAGATACGCAGTATTTT | CASSITWQRSTDTQYF
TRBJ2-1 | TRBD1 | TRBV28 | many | TGTGCCAGCAGTTTTTGGACAGGCCCCTACAATGAGCAGTTCTTC | CASSFWTGPYNEQFF
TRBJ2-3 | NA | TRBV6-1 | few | TGTGCCAGCAAGAGGGGGGTGAAAGATACGCAGTATTTT | CASKRGVKDTQYF
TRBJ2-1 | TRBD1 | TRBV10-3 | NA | TGTGCCATCAGCCGGGACAGTTACTACAATGAGCAGTTCTTC | CAISRDSYYNEQFF
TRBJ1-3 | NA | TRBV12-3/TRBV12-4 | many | TGTGCCAGCAGTTTAGCGTACCGAAACACCATATATTTT | CASSLAYRNTIYF
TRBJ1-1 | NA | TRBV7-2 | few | TGTGCCAGCAGCTTAGAATGGGGAAGAGCTTTCTTT | CASSLEWGRAFF
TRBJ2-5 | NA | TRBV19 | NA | TGTGCCAGTAGTGCGACAAGGGGAGAGACCCAGTACTTC | CASSATRGETQYF
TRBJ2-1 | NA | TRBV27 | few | TGTGCCAGCAGGCGGGACGGAAGCTCCTACAATGAGCAGTTCTTC | CASRRDGSSYNEQFF
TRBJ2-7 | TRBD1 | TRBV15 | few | TGTGCCACCAGCAGGGGGTTCGGGGACAGAGGCTCCTACGAGCAGTACTTC | CATSRGFGDRGSYEQYF
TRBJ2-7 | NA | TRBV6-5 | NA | TGTGCCAGCAGTTACTTTGGTGGCACACAAAGAGCCTACGAGCAGTACTTC | CASSYFGGTQRAYEQYF
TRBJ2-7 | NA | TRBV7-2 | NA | TGTGCCAGCAGCTTAGCCCCTCGGGGAGGCAGAAGCTCCTACGAGCAGTACTTC | CASSLAPRGGRSSYEQYF
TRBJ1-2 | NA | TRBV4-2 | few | TGTGCCAGCAGCCAAGATCCAGGGGAGGGGTTTGCCTATGGCTACACCTTC | CASSQDPGEGFAYGYTF
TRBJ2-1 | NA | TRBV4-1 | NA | TGCGCCAGCAGCCAAGTGCTCTTGGACGGACAGTTCTTC | CASSQVLLDGQFF
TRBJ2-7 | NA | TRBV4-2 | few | TGTGCCAGCAGCCAAGAAGGAGGAGGAGACGAGCAGTACTTC | CASSQEGGGDEQYF
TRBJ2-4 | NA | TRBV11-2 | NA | TGTGCCAGCAGCTTAAGTAGGAGAAACATTCAGTACTTC | CASSLSRRNIQYF
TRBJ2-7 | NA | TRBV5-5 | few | TGTGCCAGCAGCTTGGCCTACGGTCCTTCTTACTACGAGCAGTACTTC | CASSLAYGPSYYEQYF
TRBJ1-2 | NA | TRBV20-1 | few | TGCAGTGCTGGTCTCCGGGGCTATGGCTACACCTTC | CSAGLRGYGYTF
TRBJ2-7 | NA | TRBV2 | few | TGTGCCAGCAGTGTTAACAGGGCCTACGAGCAGTACTTC | CASSVNRAYEQYF
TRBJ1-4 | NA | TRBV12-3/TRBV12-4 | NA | TGTGCCAGCAGTTTCGGACAGACTGGCGGTAATGAAAAACTGTTTTTT | CASSFGQTGGNEKLFF
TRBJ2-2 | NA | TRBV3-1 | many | TGTGCCAGCAGCCCGTTCAGGGTTGGGGAGCTGTTTTTT | CASSPFRVGELFF
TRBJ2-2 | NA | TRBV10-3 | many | TGTGCCATCAGTCCGGTAGCAGGCACCGGGGAGCTGTTTTTT | CAISPVAGTGELFF
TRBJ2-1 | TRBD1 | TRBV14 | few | TGTGCCAGCAGCCAACGCGCAGGGACAGGGGTGGGGAATGAGCAGTTCTTC | CASSQRAGTGVGNEQFF
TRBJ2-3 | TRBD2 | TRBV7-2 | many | TGTGCCAGCAGCCCTACTAGCGGGGGGGCCGGGGATACGCAGTATTTT | CASSPTSGGAGDTQYF
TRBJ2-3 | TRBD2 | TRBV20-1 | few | TGCAGTGCAAAGAGGACTAGCGGGACCCGAGGGGCAGATACGCAGTATTTT | CSAKRTSGTRGADTQYF
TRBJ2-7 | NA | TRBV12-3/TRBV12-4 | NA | TGTGCCAGCAGTTCGAGGGACCGCAGGTACGAGCAGTACTTC | CASSSRDRRYEQYF
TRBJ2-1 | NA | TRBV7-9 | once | TGTGCCAGCGATCCTTTTGGCGGCTCCTACAATGAGCAGTTCTTC | CASDPFGGSYNEQFF
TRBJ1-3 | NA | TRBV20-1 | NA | TGCAGTGCTAGTGGGGGCAGGTCTTTAATTTCTGGAAACACCATATATTTT | CSASGGRSLISGNTIYF
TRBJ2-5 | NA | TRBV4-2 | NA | TGTGCCAGCAGCCAAGGCAAGGGAGAGCAAGAGACCCAGTACTTC | CASSQGKGEQETQYF
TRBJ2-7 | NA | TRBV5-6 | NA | TGTGCCAGCAGCTTGGATCCGGCCTTTATGGGGGAGCAGTACTTC | CASSLDPAFMGEQYF
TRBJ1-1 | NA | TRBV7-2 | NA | TGTGCCAGCAGCTTGTACAGTAACACTGAAGCTTTCTTT | CASSLYSNTEAFF
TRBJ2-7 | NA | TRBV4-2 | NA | TGTGCCAGCAGCCAAGTTGTCAGAGGTCCCTACGAGCAGTACTTC | CASSQVVRGPYEQYF
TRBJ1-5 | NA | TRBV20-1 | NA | TGCAGTGCTAGAGTGGGGCGGCCCATGGGGCCCCAGCATTTT | CSARVGRPMGPQHF
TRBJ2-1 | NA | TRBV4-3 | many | TGCGCCAGCAGCCAAGTGGGGCTAACCTACAATGAGCAGTTCTTC | CASSQVGLTYNEQFF
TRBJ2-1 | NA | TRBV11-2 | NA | TGTGCCAGCAGCTTAGTTCAGGCGCGTCTCTACAATGAGCAGTTCTTC | CASSLVQARLYNEQFF
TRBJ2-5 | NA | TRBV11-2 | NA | TGTGCCAGCAGCTTAGATGAAGCTTTGAGGGAGACCCAGTACTTC | CASSLDEALRETQYF
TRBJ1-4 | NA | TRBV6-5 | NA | TGTGCCAGCAGTTACCCTCCACAAGAAGAAAAACTGTTTTTT | CASSYPPQEEKLFF
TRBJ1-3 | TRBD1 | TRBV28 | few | TGTGCCAGCAGTACCGGGACAGAGCCAAACACCATATATTTT | CASSTGTEPNTIYF
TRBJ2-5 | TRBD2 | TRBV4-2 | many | TGTGCCAGCAGCCAAGTGATAAAGCGGGGGCAAGAGACCCAGTACTTC | CASSQVIKRGQETQYF
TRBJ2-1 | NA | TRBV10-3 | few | TGTGCCAACCGTGGGACGGAGGGCTCCTACAATGAGCAGTTCTTC | CANRGTEGSYNEQFF